This T cell receptor (beta chain) originates from a study of CD8 T cells in ankylosing spondylitis (dated by TCRdb to between 2016 and 2019). As for the study more broadly: To find TCR variants linked to disease, the study profiled T cell receptor beta repertoires in ankylosing spondylitis patients and healthy donors. Samples of peripheral blood were taken, and for ankylosing spondylitis patients, synovial fluid was collected as well. The whole study cohort included over a hundred healthy donors and about two dozen ankylosing spondylitis patients.

About this clonotype itself: Its antigen is currently not known. No base quality values were provided; no much bigger clone lies one nucleotide off.

The listed sequencing device is Illumina HiSeq 2500. Quantitative 5'-RACE with molecular barcodes was used to prepare TCR beta libraries. As for how the authors treated the data: Disease-linked TCR variants were identified with a new computational method built on a probabilistic model of VDJ rearrangement. TCRdb applied fastp at Q25 and MiXCR to the public reads, then kept only in-frame beta chains. When rows share a CDR3 protein, they turn into one entry using the most common DNA and genes. It is TCRdb's table, rather than the study itself, that gives the V and J calls and clone size. Recorded for this sample are 800,000 to 900,000 distinct CDR3 sequences; about 12% of them occurred a single time. Together, the top ten hold 0.51% of the sample. The CDR3 holds 13 amino acids from the cysteine to the phenylalanine. The read is trimmed to its CDR3 DNA, 39 bases read in frame from base 1. The junction shows trimming of 6 bases on V and 8 bases on J, and the gene matches do not reach 7 bases of it. Taken from the germline V gene (reference sequence), the CDR1 and CDR2 loops are DFQATT and SNEGSKA.

Overall study outcomes, separate from this receptor: Significant enrichment of the disease-linked clones was reported in matched synovial fluid samples from ankylosing spondylitis patients. A TCR beta motif made up of fewer than 10 highly homologous amino acid variants appeared to be characteristic of blood from ankylosing spondylitis patients. In peripheral blood, the disease-linked clones were found at relatively low frequencies and had a CD8+ phenotype. Some of the motif variants had been reported before in the synovial fluid and blood of reactive arthritis patients, a finding that suggests common disease-initiation mechanisms.

This TCR derives from a male donor with ankylosing spondylitis. The sequence is built from TRBV20-1 and TRBJ1-4; 9 central bases correspond to TRBD1. What was sequenced was blood, either unsorted or a sorted T cell fraction (not recorded which). CDR3 protein: CSASGTGNEKLFF. In nucleotides, the sequence is TGCAGTGCCTCCGGGACAGGGAACGAAAAACTGTTTTTT.